The 26 T cell receptor beta chains presented below share a single source sample, sequenced in a study of cytomegalovirus exposure and HLA in healthy donors. The study ran its PCR with 60 Vbeta and 13 Jbeta primers. Using immunoSEQ multiplex PCR, the repertoire was profiled, and TCRdb retains in-frame clones only, with some absent. The sample has approximately 170,000 clones; less than 75% are singletons. The sample consisted of PBMCs. The receptors shown here come from a girl under 18 in good health and CMV-seronegative.

CDR3 in amino acids: CASSRSGGSLPDTQYF. In DNA, the CDR3 is TGCGCCAGCAGTAGGAGCGGGGGCTCCCTTCCAGATACGCAGTATTTT. V usage is TRBV5-1 and J usage is TRBJ2-3; 8 nucleotides align to TRBD2. J lost 4 bases, V lost 5 bases, and 12 bases had no gene match. The CDR3 sequence is 16 residues long. Germline values: CDR1 SGHRS, CDR2 YFSETQ.

The chain is built from TRBV9 and TRBJ2-5; 12 bases are shared with TRBD2. The CDR3 runs to 16 residues. Germline CDR1 SGDLS, CDR2 YYNGEE. J was trimmed by 1 base and V by 1 base; bases with no gene match: 2. CDR3 sequence (DNA): TGTGCCAGCAGCGTACTAGCGGGGGGGCTCCAAGAGACCCAGTACTTC. It yields the protein CASSVLAGGLQETQYF.

V is TRBV6-1 and J is TRBJ1-1, with no clear D. Trimming took 5 bases from V and 6 from J, leaving 10 bases between them. This CDR3 region has 12 residues. Germline V lookup: CDR1 MNHNS, CDR2 SASEGT. CDR3 sequence: CASSPRFPEAFF. The CDR3 bases are TGTGCCAGCAGTCCTAGATTCCCTGAAGCTTTCTTT.

The chain employs TRBV18 and TRBJ1-1; TRBD1 is a possible D gene (6 bases). The V end lost 4 bases, the J end lost 7 bases, and 16 bases lay between the germline ends. Germline V gene lookup returns CDR1 KGHSH and CDR2 LQKENI. The CDR3 is made up of 14 amino acids. CDR3 sequence (DNA): TGTGCCAGCTCACTTAAACAGGGTGCCGGTGAAGCTTTCTTT. Its translation is CASSLKQGAGEAFF.

The chain employs TRBV27 and TRBJ1-2; a possible D gene is TRBD1 (5 bases). This CDR3 spans 14 amino acids. V lost 5 bases to trimming and J lost 8 bases, with 18 bases between them. Germline V gene sequence: CDR1 MNHEY, CDR2 SMNVEV (reference sequence). The CDR3 protein is CASSNPPETEGYTF. CDR3 nucleotides: TGTGCCAGCAGTAACCCACCCGAGACAGAAGGCTACACCTTC.

The chain employs TRBV6-6 and TRBJ2-7; D gene unclear. CDR1 and CDR2 (germline): MNHNY, SVGAGI (reference sequence). V was cut by 8 bases and J by 4 bases, with 18 bases left in between. The CDR3 is 14 residues long. CDR3 DNA sequence: TGTGCCAGCTCTGGGCAATCCTTGGTTTACGAGCAGTACTTC. It translates to CASSGQSLVYEQYF.

This chain uses TRBV19 with TRBJ1-5; D ambiguous. The CDR3 is made up of 13 amino acids. V was pared by 1 base and J by 4 bases, with 5 bases between. Germline V lookup: CDR1 LNHDA, CDR2 SQIVND (reference sequence). The DNA for the CDR3 is TGTGCCAGTAGTATAGGCGGTAATCAGCCCCAGCATTTT. Its protein is CASSIGGNQPQHF.

This clone was observed a handful of times. This chain connects TRBV6-1 to TRBJ1-1, with TRBD1 matching over 10 bases. The V segment lost 10 bases and the J segment 12 bases; nucleotides outside the gene matches: 14. CDR3 length equals 13 residues. Germline V gene sequence: CDR1 MNHNS, CDR2 SASEGT. This chain's CDR3 is CATTGRDRGQTFF. The CDR3, as DNA: TGTGCCACCACAGGCCGGGACAGGGGACAAACTTTCTTT.

This clone was seen a handful of times. The chain combines TRBV5-1 with TRBJ2-7, with a tentative D call TRBD1 (6 bases). The V gene lost 2 bases and the J gene lost 5 bases, with 17 bases spanning the gap. From germline, CDR1 is SGHRS and CDR2 YFSETQ. This CDR3 comprises 15 residues. CDR3: CASSFTTGRTDEQYF. The CDR3 nucleotides are TGCGCCAGCAGCTTTACGACAGGCCGGACTGACGAGCAGTACTTC.

The chain recombines TRBV5-6 with TRBJ2-7; 7 nucleotides agree with TRBD1. Germline loops: CDR1 SGHDT, CDR2 YYEEEE. V gave up 3 bases and J gave up 1 base; unmatched junction bases: 4. There are 14 residues in the CDR3. The CDR3 coding sequence is TGTGCCAGCAGCTCCGGACAGGCTTCCTACGAGCAGTACTTC. Amino acids: CASSSGQASYEQYF.

The chain links TRBV6-5 to TRBJ2-7; maybe TRBD1 (6 bases). CDR1 is MNHEY, CDR2 SVGAGI, per germline. The length of the CDR3 is 13 residues. V lost 6 bases and J lost 2, with 11 bases in between. The CDR3 nucleotides read TGTGCCAGCAGAGATACAGGGACCTACGAGCAGTACTTC. It is translated as CASRDTGTYEQYF.

The chain is built from TRBV27 and TRBJ1-1; TRBD1 agrees at 7 bases. V lost 3 bases and J lost 6; bases outside the gene matches: 4. The CDR3 length is 13 residues. Germline V gene data show CDR1 as MNHEY and CDR2 as SMNVEV (reference sequence). The CDR3 spells CASSFGQGAEAFF. For the CDR3, the DNA is TGTGCCAGCAGTTTCGGGCAGGGGGCTGAAGCTTTCTTT.

This clone was seen only a few times. A junction end diverges from the germline sequence, so it may reflect a read error. Different DNA sequences within this sample yield the same CDR3. The chain combines TRBV7-9 with TRBJ1-2; the match to TRBD1 covers 7 bases. The CDR3 spans 15 residues. CDR1 and CDR2 from the germline V gene are SEHNR and FQNEAQ (reference sequence). DNA for the CDR3: TGTGCAAGCAGCTTAGGACAGGACCCAAGCTATGGCTACACCTTC. Amino acid sequence: CASSLGQDPSYGYTF.

The rearrangement uses TRBV5-1 and TRBJ1-1; 7 nucleotides line up with TRBD1. The germline CDR1 and CDR2 sequences are SGHRS and YFSETQ. CDR3 length: 15 residues. V dropped 1 base and J dropped 11; count of bases not matched to a gene: 14. CDR3 nucleotide sequence: TGCGCCAGCAGCTTGAACAGGGGTTTTCGTAGAATGGCTTTCTTT. Its protein is CASSLNRGFRRMAFF.

The V gene is TRBV5-1, the J gene TRBJ1-6; 9 bases match TRBD1. Germline V gene sequence: CDR1 SGHRS, CDR2 YFSETQ. Trimming cost V 0 bases and J 5 bases; bases outside gene matches: 6. The CDR3 runs to 17 residues. For the CDR3, the DNA is TGCGCCAGCAGCTTGGTTCGGGACAGGGCCAATAATTCACCCCTCCACTTT. Its protein product is CASSLVRDRANNSPLHF.

The chain is built from TRBV5-4 and TRBJ1-6, with D tentatively TRBD1 (5 bases). V was shortened by 0 bases and J by 4 bases, with 5 bases between the two germline ends. CDR1 is SGHNT and CDR2 is YYREEE in the germline V gene (reference sequence). This CDR3 has 14 amino acids. The CDR3 bases are TGTGCCAGCAGCTTGGCAGGGTATAATTCACCCCTCCACTTT. Residues: CASSLAGYNSPLHF.

The chain is built from TRBV7-3 and TRBJ1-2; TRBD1 matches 10 bases. The CDR3 has 14 residues. Germline CDR1 reads SGHTA; CDR2 reads FQGTGA. With 3 bases clipped from V and 7 bases from J, the junction kept 5 bases outside the gene matches. The CDR3, as DNA: TGTGCCAGCAGCTTGGACAGGGGGAATGCTGGCTACACCTTC. This gives the protein CASSLDRGNAGYTF.

The V call is TRBV19, the J call TRBJ1-4; maybe TRBD1 (6 bases). V was clipped by 3 bases and J by 0 bases, with 8 bases between them. The CDR3 is 15 amino acids. Germline V gene data show CDR1 as LNHDA and CDR2 as SQIVND (reference sequence). This chain's CDR3 is CASSMRGTTNEKLFF. The CDR3 DNA reads as TGTGCCAGTAGTATGAGGGGGACAACTAATGAAAAACTGTTTTTT.

The chain is built from TRBV13 and TRBJ2-2; D is undetermined. Trimming cost V 3 bases and J 6 bases, with 11 bases left between them. The germline V gene has CDR1 PRHDT and CDR2 FYEKMQ (reference sequence). This CDR3 comprises 14 residues. CDR3: CASSFERSAGELFF. The CDR3, as DNA: TGTGCCAGCAGCTTCGAGCGATCAGCCGGGGAGCTGTTTTTT. Drawing the rest from reference TRBV13 and TRBJ2-2, the complete variable domain is AAGVIQSPRHLIKEKRETATLKCYPIPRHDTVYWYQQGPGQDPQFLISFYEKMQSDKGSIPDRFSAQQFSDYHSELNMSSLELGDSALYFCASSFERSAGELFFGEGSRLTVL.

Comments on this clone: One end of the junction fails to match germline, which may point to a read error. The rearrangement joins TRBV25-1 to TRBJ1-6; weak D call: TRBD1 (6 bases). Germline V gives CDR1 MGHDK, CDR2 SYGVNS. The CDR3 is made up of 14 amino acids. The CDR3 coding sequence is TGTGCCAGCAGAGGGGGGGCCGTTAATTCACCCCTCCATTTT. This codes for CASRGGAVNSPLHF.

A note on this clone: This sample includes further DNA sequences coding for the same CDR3. The rearrangement links TRBV19 to TRBJ1-1; no firm D call. CDR1 and CDR2 (germline): LNHDA, SQIVND (reference sequence). The CDR3 length is 13 residues. Trimming shortened V by 5 bases and J by 2 bases, and 9 bases separated the two germline ends. The CDR3 sequence is CASSRGLNTEAFF. In DNA form, the CDR3 reads TGTGCCAGTAGTCGGGGTCTCAACACTGAAGCTTTCTTT.

This clone has just one count. This rearrangement joins TRBV11-3 to TRBJ2-7; D gene ambiguous. The CDR3 length is 12 residues. Trimming removed 0 bases at V and 6 bases at J, with 6 bases between. The V gene's germline CDR1 is SGHNT and CDR2 YENEEA. The DNA of the CDR3 is TGTGCCAGCAGCTTAGATGGTAGCGAGCAGTACTTC. Protein: CASSLDGSEQYF.

The V and J genes are TRBV7-6 and TRBJ2-5; perhaps TRBD2 as D (6 bases). Per the germline V gene, CDR1 is SGHVS and CDR2 is FNYEAQ. Trimming shortened V by 3 bases and J by 9 bases, and 14 bases separated the two germline ends. The CDR3 covers 13 residues. The DNA of the CDR3 is TGTGCCAGCAGCTTCGAGGGACTCGGGGCCCAGTACTTC. Its translation is CASSFEGLGAQYF.

This clone was seen more than once but under ten times. V is TRBV15 and J is TRBJ1-1, with D possibly matching TRBD1 (6 bases). There are 18 residues in the CDR3. Looked up from germline, CDR1 is LNHNV and CDR2 is YYDKDF (reference sequence). V lost 3 bases and J 3 bases, leaving 23 bases between the germline ends. This CDR3 is CATSSVTYRVSRDTEAFF. DNA of the CDR3: TGTGCCACCAGCAGCGTAACCTACAGGGTCTCGAGGGACACTGAAGCTTTCTTT.

Details on this clone: A junction boundary mismatches the germline segment, possibly from a read error. The CDR3: CACSPQGAGYGYTF. The CDR3 DNA reads TGTGCCTGCAGTCCACAGGGGGCCGGCTATGGCTACACCTTC. The gene calls are TRBV27 and TRBJ1-2; TRBD1 aligns across 9 bases. CDR1 MNHEY and CDR2 SMNVEV come from the germline V gene (reference sequence). The CDR3 runs 14 residues.

The V and J genes are TRBV11-2 and TRBJ1-4, with 9 bases identical to TRBD1. The CDR3 contains 15 residues. Germline loops: CDR1 SGHAT, CDR2 FQNNGV. J gave up 3 bases and V 3 bases, and 2 bases lay outside the gene matches. This CDR3 reads CASSFRTGANEKLFF. CDR3 coding DNA: TGTGCCAGCAGCTTTCGGACAGGGGCTAATGAAAAACTGTTTTTT. The full variable domain, completed using reference TRBV11-2 and TRBJ1-4, is EAGVAQSPRYKIIEKRQSVAFWCNPISGHATLYWYQQILGQGPKLLIQFQNNGVVDDSQLPKDRFSAERLKGVDSTLKIQPAKLEDSAVYLCASSFRTGANEKLFFGSGTQLSVL.